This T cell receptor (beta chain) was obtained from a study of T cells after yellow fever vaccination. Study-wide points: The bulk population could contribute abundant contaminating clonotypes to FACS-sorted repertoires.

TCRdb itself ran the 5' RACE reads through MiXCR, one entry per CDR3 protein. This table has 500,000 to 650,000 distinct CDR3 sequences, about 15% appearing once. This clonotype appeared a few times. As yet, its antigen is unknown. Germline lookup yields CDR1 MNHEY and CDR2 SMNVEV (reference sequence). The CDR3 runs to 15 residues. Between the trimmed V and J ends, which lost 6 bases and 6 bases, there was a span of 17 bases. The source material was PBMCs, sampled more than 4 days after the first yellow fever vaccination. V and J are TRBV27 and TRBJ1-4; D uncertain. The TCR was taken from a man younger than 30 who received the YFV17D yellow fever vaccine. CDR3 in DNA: TGTGCCAGCAGCTCCTTGGGCGCCGGGGATGAAAAACTGTTTTTT. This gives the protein CASSSLGAGDEKLFF. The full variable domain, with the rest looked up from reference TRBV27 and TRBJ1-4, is EAQVTQNPRYLITVTGKKLTVTCSQNMNHEYMSWYRQDPGLGLRQIYYSMNVEVTDKGDVPEGYKVSRKEKRNFPLILESPSPNQTSLYFCASSSLGAGDEKLFFGSGTQLSVL.